This T cell receptor beta chain was documented in a study of cytomegalovirus exposure and HLA in healthy donors. As for the study in general: Prior work identified some 120 million unique TCR beta sequences in about 179 million T cells.

The PCR had 60 Vbeta and 13 Jbeta primers. Method: immunoSEQ multiplex PCR; TCRdb's copy keeps in-frame clones and lacks some. This sample has 95,000 to 150,000 clones, with about 76% found just once. Healthy bone marrow donors made up the donors. The clonotype comes from a woman aged 55-69 years in good health and CMV-seropositive. The specimen was PBMCs.

In DNA, the CDR3 is TGTGCCAGCCTCACAGCACTGTACGAGCAGTACTTC. Its translation: CASLTALYEQYF. The chain uses TRBV6-1 and TRBJ2-7; D unresolved. Trimming removed 8 bases at V and 4 bases at J, with 12 bases between. The V gene's germline CDR1 is MNHNS and CDR2 SASEGT. The CDR3 runs 12 residues.